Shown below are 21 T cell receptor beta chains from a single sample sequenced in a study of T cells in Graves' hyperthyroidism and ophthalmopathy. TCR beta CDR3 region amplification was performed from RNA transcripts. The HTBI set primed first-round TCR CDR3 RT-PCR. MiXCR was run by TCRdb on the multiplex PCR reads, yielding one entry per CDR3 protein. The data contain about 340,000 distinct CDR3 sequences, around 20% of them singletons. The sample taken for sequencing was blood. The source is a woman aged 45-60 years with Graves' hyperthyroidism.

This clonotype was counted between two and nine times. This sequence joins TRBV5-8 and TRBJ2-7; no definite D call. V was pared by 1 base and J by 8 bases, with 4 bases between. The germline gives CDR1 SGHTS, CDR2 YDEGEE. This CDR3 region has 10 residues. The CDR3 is CASSLIQQYF. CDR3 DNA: TGTGCCAGCAGCTTGATCCAGCAGTACTTC.

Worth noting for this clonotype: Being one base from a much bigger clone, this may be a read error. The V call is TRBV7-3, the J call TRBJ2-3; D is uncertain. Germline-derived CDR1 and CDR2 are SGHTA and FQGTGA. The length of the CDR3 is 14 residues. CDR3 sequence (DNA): TGTGCCGGCAGCTTAAACGGGCACACAGATACGCAGTATTTT. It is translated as CAGSLNGHTDTQYF. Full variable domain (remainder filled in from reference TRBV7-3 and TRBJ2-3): GAGVSQTPSNKVTEKGKYVELRCDPISGHTALYWYRQSLGQGPEFLIYFQGTGAADDSGLPNDRFFAVRPEGSVSTLKIQRTERGDSAVYLCAGSLNGHTDTQYFGPGTRLTVL.

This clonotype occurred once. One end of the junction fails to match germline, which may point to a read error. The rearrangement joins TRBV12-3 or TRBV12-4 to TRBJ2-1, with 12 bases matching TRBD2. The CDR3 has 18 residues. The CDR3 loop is CASSRQGSGLAGYNKQFF. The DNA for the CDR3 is TGTGCCAGCAGCCGGCAGGGGTCAGGACTAGCGGGGTACAATAAGCAGTTCTTC.

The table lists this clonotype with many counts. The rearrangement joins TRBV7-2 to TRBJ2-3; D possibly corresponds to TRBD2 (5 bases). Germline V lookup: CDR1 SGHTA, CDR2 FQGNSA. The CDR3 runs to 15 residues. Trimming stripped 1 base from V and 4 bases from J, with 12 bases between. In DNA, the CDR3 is TGTGCCAGCAGCTTAGTCTCAAGCGGTCCAGATACGCAGTATTTT. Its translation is CASSLVSSGPDTQYF.

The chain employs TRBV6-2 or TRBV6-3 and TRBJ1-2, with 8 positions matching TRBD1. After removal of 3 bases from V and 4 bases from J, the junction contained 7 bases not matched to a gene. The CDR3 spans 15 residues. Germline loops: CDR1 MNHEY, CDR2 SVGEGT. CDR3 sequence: CASSYGQGGVYGYTF. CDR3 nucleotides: TGTGCCAGCAGTTATGGACAGGGTGGCGTCTATGGCTACACCTTC.

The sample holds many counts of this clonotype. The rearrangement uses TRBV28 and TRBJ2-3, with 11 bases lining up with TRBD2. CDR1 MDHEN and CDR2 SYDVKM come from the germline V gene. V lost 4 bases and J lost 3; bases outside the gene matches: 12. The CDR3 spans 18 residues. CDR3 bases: TGTGCCAGCAGTTCTAGTCCCGTAGCGGGGGGGCGTACAGATACGCAGTATTTT. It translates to CASSSSPVAGGRTDTQYF.

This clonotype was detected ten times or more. The DNA for the CDR3 is TGCAGCGCTGCAAAGGGGAACACTGAAGCTTTCTTT. Translated, it gives CSAAKGNTEAFF. This chain links TRBV29-1 with TRBJ1-1; D gene ambiguous. The CDR3 loop spans 12 amino acids. The V end lost 7 bases, the J end lost 1 base, and 10 bases lay between the germline ends. The germline CDR1 and CDR2 sequences are SQVTM and ANQGSEA.

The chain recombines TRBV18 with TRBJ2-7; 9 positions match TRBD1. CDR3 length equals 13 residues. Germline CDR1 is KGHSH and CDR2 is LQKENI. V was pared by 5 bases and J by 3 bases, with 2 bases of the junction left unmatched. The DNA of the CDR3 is TGTGCCAGCTCAGAGGACAGGGGCTACGAGCAGTACTTC. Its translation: CASSEDRGYEQYF. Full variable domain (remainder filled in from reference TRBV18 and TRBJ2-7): NAGVMQNPRHLVRRRGQEARLRCSPMKGHSHVYWYRQLPEEGLKFMVYLQKENIIDESGMPKERFSAEFPKEGPSILRIQQVVRGDSAAYFCASSEDRGYEQYFGPGTRLTVT.

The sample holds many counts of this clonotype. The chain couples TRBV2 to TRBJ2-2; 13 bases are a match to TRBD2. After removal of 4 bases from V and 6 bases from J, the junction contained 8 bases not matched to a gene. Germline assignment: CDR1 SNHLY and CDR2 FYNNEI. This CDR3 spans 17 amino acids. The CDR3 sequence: CASSVSALAGGPGELFF. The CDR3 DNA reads TGTGCCAGCAGTGTCTCAGCACTAGCGGGGGGGCCCGGGGAGCTGTTTTTT.

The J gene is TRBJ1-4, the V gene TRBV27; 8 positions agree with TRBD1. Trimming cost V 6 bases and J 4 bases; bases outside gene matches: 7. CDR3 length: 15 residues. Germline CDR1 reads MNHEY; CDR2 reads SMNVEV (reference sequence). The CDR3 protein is CASRSTGGFNEKLFF. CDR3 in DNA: TGTGCCAGCAGGAGTACAGGGGGATTTAATGAAAAACTGTTTTTT.

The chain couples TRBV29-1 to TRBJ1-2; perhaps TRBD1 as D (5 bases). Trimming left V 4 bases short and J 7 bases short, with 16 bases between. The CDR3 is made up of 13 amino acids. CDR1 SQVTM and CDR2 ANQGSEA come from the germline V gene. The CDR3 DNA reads TGCAGCGTTGCGTCCCGGGGTGGGGCTGGCTACACCTTC. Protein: CSVASRGGAGYTF.

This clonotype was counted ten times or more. Written as DNA, the CDR3 is TGTGCCAGCAGTAGCAGAGGGTTCTCCTACGAGCAGTACTTC. This translates into CASSSRGFSYEQYF. This sequence joins TRBV6-1 and TRBJ2-7, with D possibly being TRBD2 (5 bases). The ends were cut back, 5 bases at V and 0 bases at J, with 11 bases in the middle. This CDR3 is 14 amino acids long. CDR1 MNHNS and CDR2 SASEGT come from the germline V gene.

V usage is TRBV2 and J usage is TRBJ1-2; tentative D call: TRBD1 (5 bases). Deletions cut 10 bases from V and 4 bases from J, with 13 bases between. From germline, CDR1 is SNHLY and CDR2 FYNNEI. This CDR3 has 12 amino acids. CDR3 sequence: CAIRDGAYGYTF. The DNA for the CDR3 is TGTGCCATCAGGGACGGGGCCTATGGCTACACCTTC.

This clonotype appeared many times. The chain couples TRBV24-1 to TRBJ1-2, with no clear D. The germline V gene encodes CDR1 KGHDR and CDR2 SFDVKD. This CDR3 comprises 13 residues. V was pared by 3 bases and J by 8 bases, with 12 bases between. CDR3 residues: CATSDPGHRGYTF. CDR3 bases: TGTGCCACCAGTGATCCCGGGCACCGGGGCTACACCTTC.

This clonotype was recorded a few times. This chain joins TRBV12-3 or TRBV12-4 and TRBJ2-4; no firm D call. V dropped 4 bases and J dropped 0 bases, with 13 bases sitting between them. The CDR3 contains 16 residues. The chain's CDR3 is CASSSVGPLAKNIQYF. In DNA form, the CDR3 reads TGTGCCAGCAGTTCCGTAGGGCCTCTAGCCAAAAACATTCAGTACTTC.

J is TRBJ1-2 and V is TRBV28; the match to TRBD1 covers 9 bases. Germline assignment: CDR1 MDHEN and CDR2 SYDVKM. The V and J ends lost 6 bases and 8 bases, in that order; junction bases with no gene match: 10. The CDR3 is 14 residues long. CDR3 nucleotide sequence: TGTGCCAGCAGCCGTCCCGGGACAGGGTTCGGCTACACCTTC. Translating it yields CASSRPGTGFGYTF.

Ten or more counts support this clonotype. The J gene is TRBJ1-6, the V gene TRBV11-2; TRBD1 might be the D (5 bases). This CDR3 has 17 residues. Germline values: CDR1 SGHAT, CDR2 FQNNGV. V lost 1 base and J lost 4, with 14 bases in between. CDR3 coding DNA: TGTGCCAGCAGCTTAGGGGGGTGGAGGGATTATAATTCACCCCTCCACTTT. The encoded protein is CASSLGGWRDYNSPLHF.

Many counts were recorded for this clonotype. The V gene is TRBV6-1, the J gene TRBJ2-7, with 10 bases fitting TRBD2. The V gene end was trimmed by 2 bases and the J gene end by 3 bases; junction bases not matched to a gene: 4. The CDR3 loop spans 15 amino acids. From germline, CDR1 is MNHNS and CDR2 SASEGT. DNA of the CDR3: TGTGCCAGCAGTGAAACTCTAGCGGGGGTCTACGAGCAGTACTTC. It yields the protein CASSETLAGVYEQYF.

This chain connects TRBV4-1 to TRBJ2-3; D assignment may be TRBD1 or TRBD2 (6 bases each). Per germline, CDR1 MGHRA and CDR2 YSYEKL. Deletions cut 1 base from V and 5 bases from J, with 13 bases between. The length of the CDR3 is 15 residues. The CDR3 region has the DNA TGCGCCAGCAGCCAAGCTGGGGGGCCGTTAGATACGCAGTATTTT. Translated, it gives CASSQAGGPLDTQYF.

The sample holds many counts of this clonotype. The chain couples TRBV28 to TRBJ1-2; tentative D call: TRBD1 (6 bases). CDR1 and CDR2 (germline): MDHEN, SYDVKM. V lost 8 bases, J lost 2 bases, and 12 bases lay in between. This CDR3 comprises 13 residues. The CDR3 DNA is TGTGCCAGCGGCAGAACAGGGAACTATGGCTACACCTTC. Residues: CASGRTGNYGYTF.

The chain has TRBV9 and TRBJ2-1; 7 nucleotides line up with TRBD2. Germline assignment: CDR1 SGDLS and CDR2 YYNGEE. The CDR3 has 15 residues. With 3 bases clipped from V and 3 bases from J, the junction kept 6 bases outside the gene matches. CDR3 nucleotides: TGTGCCAGCAGCGGCAGTAGCGGGTTCTACAATGAGCAGTTCTTC. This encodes CASSGSSGFYNEQFF.